Listed below are T cell receptor beta chains from one sample, sequenced in a study of T cells in Graves' hyperthyroidism and ophthalmopathy. A single record per CDR3 protein comes from TCRdb applying MiXCR to the multiplex PCR reads. The table has 250,000 or so distinct CDR3 sequences, approximately 15% seen once. The sequencing sample was made of blood. The source of these receptors is a woman aged 40 to 55 with Graves' hyperthyroidism that later progressed to Graves' ophthalmopathy. CDR3s include the opening cysteine and the closing phenylalanine or tryptophan. A D gene is named only where the DNA matches it firmly. Rows may omit the clone size; those that give it use once, few, many or a size class.

v_call: TRBV9
j_call: TRBJ2-1
d_call: -
clone_size: few
cdr3_nt: TGTGCCAGCACTCCTTTGGGCACCTACTACAATGAGCAGTTCTTC
cdr3_aa: CASTPLGTYYNEQFF

v_call: TRBV10-2
j_call: TRBJ2-2
d_call: -
clone_size: many
cdr3_nt: TGCGCCAGCAGTGGAGCCGGCTCTTCCGACACCGGGGAGCTGTTTTTT
cdr3_aa: CASSGAGSSDTGELFF

v_call: TRBV11-2
j_call: TRBJ1-5
d_call: -
clone_size: -
cdr3_nt: TGTGCCAGCAGTGAAGAAGACGAGAATCAGCCCCAGCATTTT
cdr3_aa: CASSEEDENQPQHF

v_call: TRBV5-1
j_call: TRBJ2-1
d_call: TRBD2
clone_size: many
cdr3_nt: TGCGCCAGCAGCTGGGGGGGACTAGCGGACAATGAGCAGTTCTTC
cdr3_aa: CASSWGGLADNEQFF

v_call: TRBV2
j_call: TRBJ2-5
d_call: -
clone_size: many
cdr3_nt: TGTGCCAGCAGTCTAAGCTTTCAAGAGACCCAGTACTTC
cdr3_aa: CASSLSFQETQYF

v_call: TRBV30
j_call: TRBJ2-5
d_call: -
clone_size: many
cdr3_nt: TGTGCCTGGGGTTCGGGGGAGACCCAGTACTTC
cdr3_aa: CAWGSGETQYF

v_call: TRBV27
j_call: TRBJ1-5
d_call: TRBD1
clone_size: many
cdr3_nt: TGTGCCAGCAGGTCTTACTATAGGGGGCGCGATCAGCCCCAGCATTTT
cdr3_aa: CASRSYYRGRDQPQHF

v_call: TRBV5-1
j_call: TRBJ2-3
d_call: -
clone_size: many
cdr3_nt: TGCGCCAGCAGCTTGGGCACGAACACAGATACGCAGTATTTT
cdr3_aa: CASSLGTNTDTQYF

v_call: TRBV7-6
j_call: TRBJ2-2
d_call: -
clone_size: many
cdr3_nt: TGTGCCAGCGTAACCCAACACTTTAGAACCGGGGAGCTGTTTTTT
cdr3_aa: CASVTQHFRTGELFF

v_call: TRBV10-3
j_call: TRBJ2-7
d_call: TRBD2
clone_size: many
cdr3_nt: TGTGCCATCAGTGAAGCGGGAGGCTCCTACGAGCAGTACTTC
cdr3_aa: CAISEAGGSYEQYF

v_call: TRBV29-1
j_call: TRBJ2-5
d_call: -
clone_size: many
cdr3_nt: TGCAGCGCTATGGGTCGTAGGGGGGAGACCCAGTACTTC
cdr3_aa: CSAMGRRGETQYF

v_call: TRBV2
j_call: TRBJ2-1
d_call: -
clone_size: many
cdr3_nt: TGTGCCAGCAGGGAGGGTGACGAGCAGTTCTTC
cdr3_aa: CASREGDEQFF

v_call: TRBV7-8
j_call: TRBJ2-1
d_call: -
clone_size: many
cdr3_nt: TGTGCCAGCAGCTTAGCGAGGGCAGGGGTAAGCTCCTACAATGAGCAGTTCTTC
cdr3_aa: CASSLARAGVSSYNEQFF

v_call: TRBV28
j_call: TRBJ2-2
d_call: TRBD1
clone_size: few
cdr3_nt: TGTGCCAGCAGTCCGGGACAGGGGTCTCTTAGGGCCGGGGAGCTGTTTTTT
cdr3_aa: CASSPGQGSLRAGELFF